A selection of T cell receptor beta chains follows, all from one sample in a study of blood T cell repertoires in COVID-19. Libraries were prepared by immunoSEQ multiplex PCR; TCRdb keeps only in-frame clonotypes and omits some of them. The repertoire consists of some 180,000 clones, with approximately 80% occurring once and the leading ten covering around 7%. The sequenced sample consisted of peripheral blood. The receptors were sampled from a woman between 40 and 50 years old with COVID-19, enrolled during active disease. The CDR3 runs from the conserved cysteine through the conserved F or W. Only some rows state a clone size, as once, few, many or a class for expanded clones.

TRBV18	TRBJ1-3	.	CASSPAGSGNTIYF
TRBV19	TRBJ1-3	.	CASTPTAGNTIYF
TRBV19	TRBJ2-7	once	CASSPGLGGEQYF
TRBV3-1/TRBV3-2	TRBJ2-1	.	CASSQDALAGNEQFF
TRBV5-1	TRBJ2-1	.	CASSLDSGLGYNEQFF
TRBV10-1	TRBJ2-4	.	CASSESMGGNIQYF
TRBV4-1	TRBJ1-6	.	CASSPGQGNSPLHF
TRBV9	TRBJ2-1	.	CASSPRTSGRASYNEQFF
TRBV3-1/TRBV3-2	TRBJ2-1	.	CASSQEWAGASDEQFF
TRBV5-1	TRBJ1-1	.	CASSLSNTEAFF
TRBV28	TRBJ2-1	.	CASSPGASGSREQFF
TRBV4-2	TRBJ2-2	.	CASSQDRLAVGGELFF
TRBV5-1	TRBJ1-1	.	CASSLAGGVVTEAFF
TRBV6-5	TRBJ2-4	.	CASSYSSAKQGSIQYF
TRBV20-1	TRBJ2-7	once	CSASSFLTRSSYEQYF
TRBV19	TRBJ1-2	once	CASSVLLANYGYTF
TRBV7-2	TRBJ2-7	.	CASSLAWEASYEQYF
TRBV3-1/TRBV3-2	TRBJ2-1	.	CASSPTSGGGNEQFF
TRBV4-2	TRBJ1-4	.	CASSEESGGLFF
TRBV5-8	TRBJ1-4	once	CASSPTPGTDEKLFF
TRBV7-2	TRBJ1-5	.	CASSWGDDQPQHF